Below, 10 T cell receptor beta chains from the same sample are listed, as sequenced in a study of blood T cell repertoires in COVID-19. The protocol was immunoSEQ multiplex PCR, while the TCRdb copy is restricted to in-frame clones and leaves out a portion. The sample has about 160,000 clones, over 75% seen once. The specimen sequenced was PBMCs or T cells enriched from blood (not recorded which). The receptors shown here come from a man aged 40-49 years who had recovered from COVID-19.

The chain joins TRBV28 to TRBJ2-1; TRBD2 agrees at 10 bases. J was trimmed by 14 bases and V by 6 bases; bases with no gene match: 10. CDR3 length: 13 residues. The germline CDR1 and CDR2 sequences are MDHEN and SYDVKM. The CDR3 loop reads CASSPTPSGGKFF. The CDR3 DNA reads TGTGCCAGCAGCCCTACGCCTAGCGGGGGAAAGTTCTTC.

The rearrangement uses TRBV11-2 and TRBJ2-7, with D unclear. The CDR3 is 14 residues long. Trimming removed 4 bases at V and 6 bases at J, with 16 bases between. CDR1 is SGHAT, CDR2 FQNNGV, per germline. The CDR3 sequence: CASSSSFASLEQYF. CDR3 nucleotide sequence: TGTGCCAGCAGCTCCAGTTTCGCCTCGCTCGAGCAGTACTTC.

The V and J genes are TRBV30 and TRBJ1-2; D is perhaps TRBD1 (6 bases). In germline, CDR1 is GTSNPN, CDR2 SVGIG (reference sequence). V was trimmed by 1 base and J by 5 bases, leaving 14 bases between them. CDR3 length: 14 amino acids. CDR3 sequence reads: CAWSDTLGTYGYTF. Written as DNA, the CDR3 is TGTGCCTGGAGTGACACCCTGGGGACATATGGCTACACCTTC.

This clone has a single count. The junction departs from the called germline gene at one end, perhaps through a read error. The chain employs TRBV15 and TRBJ1-2; D possibly corresponds to TRBD1 (6 bases). The germline V gene encodes CDR1 LNHNV and CDR2 YYDKDF (reference sequence). This CDR3 has 13 amino acids. CDR3 in amino acids: CATSSDETGTLAF. The CDR3, as DNA: TGTGCCACCAGCAGTGATGAGACCGGGACACTAGCCTTC.

The chain recombines TRBV3-1 (or the pseudogene TRBV3-2) with TRBJ1-2, with D possibly being TRBD1 (5 bases). The V end was cut by 1 base, the J end by 1 base, with 16 bases between. CDR1 LGHDT and CDR2 YNNKEL come from the germline V gene (reference sequence). The CDR3 is made up of 17 amino acids. The CDR3 DNA reads as TGTGCCAGCAGCCAAGGTCCCGGACACTACCTTAACTATGGCTACACCTTC. This sequence encodes CASSQGPGHYLNYGYTF.

The CDR3 nucleotides read TGTGCCAGCAGCTTAGAACGGGAGGGAACGGGGAACTATGGCTACACCTTC. Translation gives CASSLEREGTGNYGYTF. The V call is TRBV7-6, the J call TRBJ1-2; D is ambiguous. V was clipped by 1 base and J by 2 bases, with 17 bases between them. The CDR3 consists of 17 residues. Germline V CDR1 and CDR2: SGHVS, FNYEAQ.

V gene TRBV5-1 combines with J gene TRBJ1-2, with TRBD1 matching over 9 bases. This CDR3 contains 15 residues. The V and J ends lost 4 bases and 3 bases, in that order; junction bases with no gene match: 7. Germline CDR1 is SGHRS and CDR2 is YFSETQ. The CDR3 DNA sequence: TGCGCCAGCAGCCCGGGGACAGGGATTGACTATGGCTACACCTTC. Translating gives CASSPGTGIDYGYTF.

The chain links TRBV5-4 to TRBJ2-3, with 7 bases identical to TRBD1. Germline loops: CDR1 SGHNT, CDR2 YYREEE (reference sequence). CDR3 size: 16 residues. The junction had 12 bases not matched to a gene; V was cut back by 2 bases and J by 6 bases. CDR3: CASSLRTGVIGDTQYF. CDR3 DNA: TGTGCCAGCAGCTTAAGGACAGGAGTGATAGGGGATACGCAGTATTTT.

The J gene is TRBJ1-2, the V gene TRBV6-5; perhaps TRBD1 as D (6 bases). The germline V gene encodes CDR1 MNHEY and CDR2 SVGAGI. The length of the CDR3 is 13 residues. Trimming pared 7 bases from V and 5 bases from J, leaving 14 bases between. The CDR3 region has the DNA TGTGCCAGCATCGATCGGACAGAGTATGGCTACACCTTC. Its protein product is CASIDRTEYGYTF.

This clone was detected only once. This sequence joins TRBV30 and TRBJ2-7; D ambiguous. Trimming stripped 2 bases from V and 4 bases from J, with 18 bases between. Germline CDR1 and CDR2: GTSNPN and SVGIG (reference sequence). The CDR3 contains 15 residues. CDR3: CAWSRDKSALYEQYF. In DNA, the CDR3 is TGTGCCTGGAGTCGAGACAAATCCGCCCTTTACGAGCAGTACTTC.